Below, 19 T cell receptor beta chains from the same sample are listed, as sequenced in a study of tumor-infiltrating lymphocytes in primary liver carcinoma. Co-extraction yielded RNA and DNA from around 18-30 mg of unsorted bulk tissue. Priming with a constant-region primer yielded TCR beta cDNA from roughly 500 ng total RNA. Investigators got TCR beta libraries out of three nested multiplex PCR rounds, done with slightly modified ARM-PCR. TRBV1-TRBV30 forward and Cbeta reverse primers drove the first two roughly 10-cycle rounds. TCRdb analysed the multiplex PCR reads with MiXCR anew, one entry per CDR3 protein. Of 90,000 to 140,000 distinct CDR3 sequences in the sample, approximately 78% were seen once. The sample taken for sequencing was liver tumor tissue from sampling region 3. Subset denoted: tumor region T3, left-lateral pole. These receptors all stem from a man aged 40-49 years with primary liver carcinoma and hepatitis B virus infection.

Turning to this clonotype: The final CDR3 position lacks the conserved phenylalanine or tryptophan, pointing to a likely read error. The rearrangement joins TRBV6-1 to TRBJ2-1, with 9 bases matching TRBD2. CDR3 length: 13 residues. The germline V gene encodes CDR1 MNHNS and CDR2 SASEGT. This CDR3 is CAISHGLAIEQFL. The CDR3 coding sequence is TGTGCCATCAGTCACGGACTAGCGATTGAGCAGTTCCTC.

The chain joins TRBV12-3 or TRBV12-4 to TRBJ2-3; TRBD2 agrees at 14 bases. CDR3 size: 16 residues. Trimming removed 7 bases from V and 6 bases from J; junction bases left unmatched: 9. The CDR3: CASTWGLAGVGDTQYF. The CDR3 DNA follows: TGTGCCAGCACATGGGGACTAGCGGGAGTCGGCGATACGCAGTATTTT.

This chain connects TRBV11-2 to TRBJ2-1; D gene ambiguous. V lost 1 base and J lost 13, with 20 bases in between. CDR1 SGHAT and CDR2 FQNNGV come from the germline V gene. The length of the CDR3 is 15 residues. CDR3 amino acids: CASSLVLLSYTEQFF. The CDR3 coding sequence is TGTGCCAGCAGCTTAGTCCTCCTCTCCTACACTGAACAGTTCTTC.

This sequence joins TRBV30 and TRBJ1-4; no firm D call. V gave up 2 bases and J gave up 6 bases, with 10 bases separating them. The germline gives CDR1 GTSNPN, CDR2 SVGIG (reference sequence). The CDR3 covers 13 residues. The DNA for the CDR3 is TGTGCCTGGAGTATGGCTCCAGATGAAAAACTGTTTTTT. Protein: CAWSMAPDEKLFF.

The gene calls are TRBV11-3 and TRBJ2-1; D unclear. The assigned J gene may be wrong: the sequence end matches TRBJ2-7 better. The CDR3 contains 14 residues. Per germline, CDR1 SGHNT and CDR2 YENEEA. The CDR3 nucleotides are TGTGCCAGCAGCTTAGACATCCCGAACAATGAGCAGTACTTC. Translated, it gives CASSLDIPNNEQYF.

Comments on this clonotype: The junction and the germline gene differ at one end; a read error may be behind it. The chain combines TRBV23-1 with TRBJ1-5; TRBD1 matches at 7 bases. TRBV23-1 is filed as an ORF, its function uncertain. The CDR3 loop spans 13 amino acids. The CDR3 DNA reads TGCACCAGCACCCGGGACAGCTATCAGCCCCAGCATTTT. The encoded protein is CTSTRDSYQPQHF.

The rearrangement links TRBV6-5 to TRBJ1-5; D ambiguous. Germline V gene data show CDR1 as MNHEY and CDR2 as SVGAGI. V lost 2 bases, J lost 11 bases, and 16 bases lay in between. CDR3 length: 14 amino acids. CDR3 nucleotides: TGTGCCAGCAGTTACAGGGAAAGCAAACAGTCCCAGCATTTT. Its translation: CASSYRESKQSQHF.

About this clonotype: The germline gene is not matched at one end of the junction; a read error may be the cause. The rearrangement links TRBV6-1 to TRBJ1-5; D gene unclear. CDR1 MNHNS and CDR2 SASEGT come from the germline V gene. This CDR3 has 16 amino acids. CDR3 bases: TGTGCCGGCAGCCCCGTAAACAGAAATAGCAATCAGCCCCAGCATTTT. Translated, it gives CAGSPVNRNSNQPQHF.

In regard to this clonotype: Its ends do not fully match the called genes, so a read error is possible. The chain's CDR3 is CASSWSETLDNEQFF. The CDR3 DNA is TGTGCCAGCAGTTGGAGCGAGACCCTAGACAATGAGCAGTTCTTT. The chain recombines TRBV6-5 with TRBJ2-1; the D is unclear. CDR1 and CDR2 from the germline V gene are MNHEY and SVGAGI. The CDR3 runs 15 residues.

As concerns this clonotype: The final CDR3 position lacks the conserved phenylalanine or tryptophan, pointing to a likely read error. This chain links TRBV12-3 or TRBV12-4 with TRBJ1-1; TRBD1 might be the D (5 bases). V gave up 5 bases and J gave up 3 bases, with 13 bases separating them. There are 14 residues in the CDR3. CDR3 bases: TGTGCCAGCAGTCCCCCTGGGGCAGACACTGAAGCTTTCCTT. Its protein product is CASSPPGADTEAFL.

Worth noting for this clonotype: The junction shows a germline mismatch at one end, possibly a read error. The chain links TRBV6-5 to TRBJ2-3; the D is unclear. The CDR3 length is 13 residues. Germline CDR1 and CDR2: MNHEY and SVGAGI. The CDR3 coding sequence is TGTGTCAGCAGACCCCCGGGCCCCGGCACGCAGTATTTT. Translation: CVSRPPGPGTQYF.

In the case of this clonotype: The germline gene is not matched at one end of the junction; a read error may be the cause. The genes are TRBV11-3 and TRBJ2-7; possibly TRBD2 for D (5 bases). This CDR3 has 13 residues. In germline, CDR1 is SGHNT, CDR2 YENEEA. As DNA, the CDR3 is TGTGTCAGCGGCGTGGGAGAGTCCTACGAGCAGTACTTT. It codes for CVSGVGESYEQYF.

In this sample, this clonotype turned up once. The chain uses TRBV4-1 and TRBJ2-7, with 15 bases fitting TRBD2. From germline, CDR1 is MGHRA and CDR2 YSYEKL. The CDR3 covers 24 residues. Trimming took 9 bases from V and 4 from J; bases not matched to a gene: 34. CDR3 DNA: TGCGCCAGTAGACGAATAGAGGGGCAGGGTCGCCCGACCGGGACTAGCGGGAGGATGTACGAGCAGTACTTC. It is translated as CASRRIEGQGRPTGTSGRMYEQYF.

As to this clonotype: The junction does not match germline at one end; this may be a read error. The chain has TRBV4-2 and TRBJ2-5, with 12 bases lining up with TRBD2. The CDR3 sequence is 18 residues long. Germline lookup yields CDR1 LGHNA and CDR2 YNFKEQ. The CDR3: CASSQDLAGGRIIVTQYF. CDR3 DNA: TGCGCCAGCAGCCAAGATCTAGCGGGAGGGCGAATTATAGTGACCCAGTACTTC.

Notes on this clonotype: It may be a read error: a sequence one base away is much more abundant. The chain combines TRBV5-1 with TRBJ2-7; D not resolved. V was trimmed by 2 bases and J by 3 bases, leaving 9 bases between them. Per the germline V gene, CDR1 is SGHRS and CDR2 is YFSETQ. The CDR3 loop spans 13 amino acids. CDR3 bases: TGCGCCAGCAGCTTCGGGCAGAACTACGAGCAGTACGTC. Translation: CASSFGQNYEQYV.

Comment on this clonotype: Relative to the germline gene, one junction end is altered; a read error may explain this. This sequence joins TRBV4-3 and TRBJ2-7; D may be TRBD1 (6 bases). The germline V gene has CDR1 LGHNA and CDR2 YSLEER. The CDR3 is 15 residues long. The CDR3, as DNA: TGTGCCAGCAGCCAAGACCTGACAGGCTCCTACGGGCAGTACTTC. It yields the protein CASSQDLTGSYGQYF.

The rearrangement uses TRBV4-1 and TRBJ2-7; D gene uncertain. The CDR3 totals 16 residues. Trimming removed 4 bases from V and 2 bases from J, with 18 bases in between. Germline lookup yields CDR1 MGHRA and CDR2 YSYEKL. The chain's CDR3 is CASSLQISQITYEQYF. CDR3 in DNA: TGCGCCAGCAGCCTACAGATTTCACAAATCACCTACGAGCAGTACTTC.

The genes are TRBV6-9 and TRBJ2-7; unclear D gene. The V gene's germline CDR1 is MNHGY and CDR2 SVAAGI. V gave up 11 bases and J gave up 8 bases, with 28 bases separating them. This CDR3 has 15 residues. The CDR3 nucleotides read TGTGCCCCTAGAGATAAGGCGGCTGAGGATGACCAGCAGTACTTC. It is translated as CAPRDKAAEDDQQYF.

This clonotype was counted only a few times. The V and J genes are TRBV6-5 and TRBJ2-3; TRBD2 agrees at 12 bases. Germline assignment: CDR1 MNHEY and CDR2 SVGAGI. With V trimmed by 9 bases and J by 6 bases, 10 bases remained unmatched. The CDR3 sequence is 15 residues long. The CDR3 protein is CASNLGLAGTDTQYF. DNA for the CDR3: TGTGCCAGTAACCTAGGACTAGCGGGAACTGATACGCAGTATTTT.